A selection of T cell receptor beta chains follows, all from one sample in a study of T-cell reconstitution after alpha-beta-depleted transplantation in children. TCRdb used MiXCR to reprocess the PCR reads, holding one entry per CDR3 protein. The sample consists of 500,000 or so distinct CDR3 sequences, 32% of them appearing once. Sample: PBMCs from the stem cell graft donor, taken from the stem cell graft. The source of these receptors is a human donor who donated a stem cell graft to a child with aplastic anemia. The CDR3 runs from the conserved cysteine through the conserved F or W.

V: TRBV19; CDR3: CASSIPREGTQYF
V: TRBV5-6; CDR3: CASSSYLNADTQYF
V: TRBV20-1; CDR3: CSATEYEKLFF
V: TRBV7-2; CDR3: CASSRDRGLETQYF
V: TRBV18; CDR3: CASSPTLGTIKWDNTGELFF
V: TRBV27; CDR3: CASSSRLDTPHGATKNIQYF
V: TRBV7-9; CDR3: CASSFLRVPGELFF
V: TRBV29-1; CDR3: CSVDRPGDYGYTF
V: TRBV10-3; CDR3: CAISESTFYEQYF
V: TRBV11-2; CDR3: CASSLGTGRDEAFF
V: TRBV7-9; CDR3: CASDSAASTTDTQYF
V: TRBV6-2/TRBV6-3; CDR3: CASSSYGVQGEQYF
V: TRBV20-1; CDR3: CSARGGGGDGYTF
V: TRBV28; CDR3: CASTRLLRDTEAFF
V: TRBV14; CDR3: CASSQRGQYTGELFF
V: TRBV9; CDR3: CASSLREGSTDTQYF
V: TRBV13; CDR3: CASSFPSGRASHEQFF
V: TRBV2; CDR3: CASSTDRVGQPQHF
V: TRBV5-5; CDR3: CASTAGYDGQPQHF
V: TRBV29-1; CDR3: CSVLITDSYGEKLFF